Detailed here is one T cell receptor (beta chain). As yet, its antigen is unknown. Using immunoSEQ multiplex PCR, the repertoire was profiled, and TCRdb retains in-frame clones only, with some absent. In the table there are more than 95,000 clones, roughly 87% of which are singletons. This sample is part of a study of T cell responses to AZD1222 COVID-19 vaccine. Regarding the study as a whole: At 160-218 and 743-854, vaccine-associated CD4 TCRs were dominant, and they spanned spike. Among those given AZD1222, only 6 or 7 were seropositive at baseline. Spike-specific TCR breadth and depth both grew after two AZD1222 doses.

CDR1 is MNHEY, CDR2 SVGAGI, per germline. Trimming removed 0 bases at V and 3 bases at J, with 15 bases between. There are 16 residues in the CDR3. The sample was peripheral blood, taken on day 0 of MenACWY control vaccination. The origin of this receptor is an adult in good health. The V gene is TRBV6-5, the J gene TRBJ2-7; D is undetermined. This chain's CDR3 is CASSYSYPGTGYEQYF. As DNA, the CDR3 is TGTGCCAGCAGTTACTCATACCCGGGTACCGGCTACGAGCAGTACTTC.